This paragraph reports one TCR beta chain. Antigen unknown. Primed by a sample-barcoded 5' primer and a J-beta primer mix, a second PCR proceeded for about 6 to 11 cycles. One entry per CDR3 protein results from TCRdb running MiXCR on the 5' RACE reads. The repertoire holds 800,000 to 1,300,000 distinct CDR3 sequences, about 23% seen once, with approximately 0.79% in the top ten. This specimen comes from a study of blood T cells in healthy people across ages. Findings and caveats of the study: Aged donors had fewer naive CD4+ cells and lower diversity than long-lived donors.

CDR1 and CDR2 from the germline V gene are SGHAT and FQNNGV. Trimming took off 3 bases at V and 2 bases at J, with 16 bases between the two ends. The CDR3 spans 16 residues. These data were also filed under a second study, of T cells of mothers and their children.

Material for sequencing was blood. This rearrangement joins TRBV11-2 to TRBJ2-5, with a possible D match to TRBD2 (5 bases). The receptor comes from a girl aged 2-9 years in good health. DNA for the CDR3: TGTGCCAGCAGCTTGGCTCCAGCGGACCTACAAGAGACCCAGTACTTC. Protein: CASSLAPADLQETQYF.